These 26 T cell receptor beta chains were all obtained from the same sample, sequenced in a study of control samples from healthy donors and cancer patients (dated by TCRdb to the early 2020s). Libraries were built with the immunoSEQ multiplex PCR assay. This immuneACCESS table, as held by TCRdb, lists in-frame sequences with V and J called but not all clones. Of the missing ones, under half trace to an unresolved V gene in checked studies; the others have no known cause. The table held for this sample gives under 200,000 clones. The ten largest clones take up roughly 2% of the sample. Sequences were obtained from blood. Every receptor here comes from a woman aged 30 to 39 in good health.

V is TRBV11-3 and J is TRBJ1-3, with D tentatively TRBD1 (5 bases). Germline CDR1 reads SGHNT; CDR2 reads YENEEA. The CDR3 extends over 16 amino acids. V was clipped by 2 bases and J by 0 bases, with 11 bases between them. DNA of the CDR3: TGTGCCAGCAGCTTAAGCGCTGGGGGCTCTGGAAACACCATATATTTT. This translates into CASSLSAGGSGNTIYF.

The CDR3 sequence: CASSREILTGELFF. For the CDR3, the DNA is TGTGCCAGTAGTAGGGAGATACTCACCGGGGAGCTGTTTTTT. This sequence joins TRBV19 and TRBJ2-2, with D perhaps matching TRBD2 (5 bases). Per the germline V gene, CDR1 is LNHDA and CDR2 is SQIVND (reference sequence). V lost 4 bases to trimming and J lost 4 bases, with 10 bases between them. There are 14 residues in the CDR3.

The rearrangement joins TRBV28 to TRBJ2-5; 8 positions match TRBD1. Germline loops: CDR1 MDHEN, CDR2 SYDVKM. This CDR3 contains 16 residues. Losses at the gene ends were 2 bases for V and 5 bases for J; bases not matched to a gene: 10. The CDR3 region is CASSLRGQGAWETQYF. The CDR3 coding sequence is TGTGCCAGCAGTTTAAGGGGCCAGGGGGCTTGGGAGACCCAGTACTTC.

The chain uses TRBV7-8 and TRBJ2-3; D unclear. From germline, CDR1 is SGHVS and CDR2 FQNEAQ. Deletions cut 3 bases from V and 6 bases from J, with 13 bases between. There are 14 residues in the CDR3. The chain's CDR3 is CASSLSQSLDTQYF. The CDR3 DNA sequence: TGTGCCAGCAGCTTGAGTCAGTCCTTGGATACGCAGTATTTT.

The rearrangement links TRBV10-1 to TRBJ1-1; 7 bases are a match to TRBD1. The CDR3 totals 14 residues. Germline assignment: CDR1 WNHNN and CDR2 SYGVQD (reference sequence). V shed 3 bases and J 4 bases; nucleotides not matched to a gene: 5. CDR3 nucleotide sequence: TGCGCCAGCAGTGACCAAGGGGGCGGCACTGAAGCTTTCTTT. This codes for CASSDQGGGTEAFF.

The CDR3 loop reads CASSQGNGPLYEQYF. CDR3 nucleotides: TGCGCCAGCAGCCAAGGAAATGGGCCCCTTTACGAGCAGTACTTC. The chain combines TRBV4-1 with TRBJ2-7; D gene ambiguous. Germline V CDR1 and CDR2: MGHRA, YSYEKL. The length of the CDR3 is 15 residues. Trimming cost V 1 base and J 4 bases, with 14 bases left between them.

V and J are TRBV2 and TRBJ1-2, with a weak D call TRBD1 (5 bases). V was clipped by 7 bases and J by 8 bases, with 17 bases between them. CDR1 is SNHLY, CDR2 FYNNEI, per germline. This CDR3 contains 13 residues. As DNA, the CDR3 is TGTGCCAGCAACGGGCAGGGACTCCCCGGCTACACCTTC. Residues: CASNGQGLPGYTF.

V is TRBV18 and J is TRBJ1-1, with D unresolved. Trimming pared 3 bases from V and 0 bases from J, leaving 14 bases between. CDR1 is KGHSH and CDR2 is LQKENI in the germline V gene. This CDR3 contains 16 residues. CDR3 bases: TGTGCCAGCTCACCGGATTACGGGGATTTGAACACTGAAGCTTTCTTT. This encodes CASSPDYGDLNTEAFF.

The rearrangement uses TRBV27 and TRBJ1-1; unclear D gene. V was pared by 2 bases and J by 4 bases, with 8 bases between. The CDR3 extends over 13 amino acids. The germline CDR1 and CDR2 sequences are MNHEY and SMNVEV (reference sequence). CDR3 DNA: TGTGCCAGCAGTTTAGGGCCCAGCACTGAAGCTTTCTTT. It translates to CASSLGPSTEAFF.

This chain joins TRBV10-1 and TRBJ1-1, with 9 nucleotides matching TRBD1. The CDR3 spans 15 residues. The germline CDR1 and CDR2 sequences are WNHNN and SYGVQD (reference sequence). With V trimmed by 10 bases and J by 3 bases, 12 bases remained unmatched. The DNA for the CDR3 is TGCGCCACCCGATATTACAGGGACAGGGACACTGAAGCTTTCTTT. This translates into CATRYYRDRDTEAFF.

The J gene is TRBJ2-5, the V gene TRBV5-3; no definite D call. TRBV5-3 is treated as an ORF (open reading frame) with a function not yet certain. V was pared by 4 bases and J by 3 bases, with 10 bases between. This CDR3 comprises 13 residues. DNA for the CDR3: TGTGCCAGAAGCGGCGACAATGAAGAGACCCAGTACTTC. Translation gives CARSGDNEETQYF.

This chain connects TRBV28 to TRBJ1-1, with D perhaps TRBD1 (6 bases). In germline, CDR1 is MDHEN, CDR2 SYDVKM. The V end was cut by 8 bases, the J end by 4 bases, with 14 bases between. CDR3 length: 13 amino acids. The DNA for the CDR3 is TGTGCCAGCTCCTGGGGGGGCATCACTGAAGCTTTCTTT. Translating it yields CASSWGGITEAFF.

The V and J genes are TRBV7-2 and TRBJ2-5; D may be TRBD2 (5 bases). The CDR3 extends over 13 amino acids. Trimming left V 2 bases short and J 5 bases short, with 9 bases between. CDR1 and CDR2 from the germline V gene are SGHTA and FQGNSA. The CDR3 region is CASSLRVAETQYF. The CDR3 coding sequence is TGTGCCAGCAGCTTAAGGGTAGCGGAGACCCAGTACTTC.

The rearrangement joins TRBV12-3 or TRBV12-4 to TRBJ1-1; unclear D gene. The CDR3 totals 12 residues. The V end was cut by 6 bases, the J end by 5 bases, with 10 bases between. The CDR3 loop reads CASSFPWTEAFF. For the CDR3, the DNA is TGTGCCAGCAGCTTTCCTTGGACTGAAGCTTTCTTT.

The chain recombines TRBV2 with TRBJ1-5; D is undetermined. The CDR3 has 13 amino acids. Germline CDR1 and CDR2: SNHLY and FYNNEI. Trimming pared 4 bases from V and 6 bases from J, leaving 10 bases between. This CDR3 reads CASSVGRPQPQHF. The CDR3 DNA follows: TGTGCCAGCAGTGTAGGGCGCCCTCAGCCCCAGCATTTT.

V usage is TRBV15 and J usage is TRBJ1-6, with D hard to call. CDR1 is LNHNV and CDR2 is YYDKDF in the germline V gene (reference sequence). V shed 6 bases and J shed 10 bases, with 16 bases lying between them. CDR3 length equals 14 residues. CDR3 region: CATRGTAGGSPLHF. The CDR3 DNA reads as TGTGCCACCAGAGGAACGGCCGGCGGATCACCCCTCCACTTT.

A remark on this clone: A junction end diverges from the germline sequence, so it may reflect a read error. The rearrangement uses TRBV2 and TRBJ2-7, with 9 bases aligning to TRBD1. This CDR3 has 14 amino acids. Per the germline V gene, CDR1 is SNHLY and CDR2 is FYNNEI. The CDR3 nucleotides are TGTGCCAGCAGTACCGGGACAGGGTTCTACGGGCAGTACTTC. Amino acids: CASSTGTGFYGQYF.

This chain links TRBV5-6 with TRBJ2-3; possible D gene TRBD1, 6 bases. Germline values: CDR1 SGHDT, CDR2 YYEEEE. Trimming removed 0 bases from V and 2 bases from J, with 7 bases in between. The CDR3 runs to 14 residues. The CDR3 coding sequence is TGTGCCAGCAGCTTGGACAGGGCCACAGATACGCAGTATTTT. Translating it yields CASSLDRATDTQYF.

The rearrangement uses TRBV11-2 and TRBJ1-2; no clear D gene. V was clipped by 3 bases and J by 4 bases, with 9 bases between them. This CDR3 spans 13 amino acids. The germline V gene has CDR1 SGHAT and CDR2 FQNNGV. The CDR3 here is CASSLDAAYGYTF. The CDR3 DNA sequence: TGTGCCAGCAGCTTGGACGCAGCCTATGGCTACACCTTC.

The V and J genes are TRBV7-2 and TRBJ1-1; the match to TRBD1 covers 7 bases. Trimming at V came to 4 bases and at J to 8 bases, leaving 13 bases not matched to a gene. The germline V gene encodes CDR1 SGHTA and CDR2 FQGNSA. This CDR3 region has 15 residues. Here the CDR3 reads CASSSQGVGSLEAFF. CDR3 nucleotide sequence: TGTGCCAGCAGCTCCCAGGGGGTCGGGTCTTTAGAAGCTTTCTTT.

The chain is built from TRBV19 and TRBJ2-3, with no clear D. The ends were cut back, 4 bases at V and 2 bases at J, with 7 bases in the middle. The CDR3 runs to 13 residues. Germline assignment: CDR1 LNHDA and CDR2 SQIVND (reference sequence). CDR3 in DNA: TGTGCCAGTAGTAAGAGACCCACAGATACGCAGTATTTT. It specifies CASSKRPTDTQYF.

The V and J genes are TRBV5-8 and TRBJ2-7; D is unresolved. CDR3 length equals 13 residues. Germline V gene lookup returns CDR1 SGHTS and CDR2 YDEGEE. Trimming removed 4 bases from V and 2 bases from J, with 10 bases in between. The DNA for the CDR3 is TGTGCCAGCAGCCAACCAAACACCTACGAGCAGTACTTC. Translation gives CASSQPNTYEQYF. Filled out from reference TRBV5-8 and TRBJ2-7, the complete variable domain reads EAGVTQSPTHLIKTRGQQATLRCSPISGHTSVYWYQQALGLGLQFLLWYDEGEERNRGNFPPRFSGRQFPNYSSELNVNALELEDSALYLCASSQPNTYEQYFGPGTRLTVT.

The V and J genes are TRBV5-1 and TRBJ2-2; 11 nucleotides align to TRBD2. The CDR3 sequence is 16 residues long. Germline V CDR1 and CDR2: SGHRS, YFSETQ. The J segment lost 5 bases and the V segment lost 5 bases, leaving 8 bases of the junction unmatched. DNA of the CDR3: TGCGCCAGCAGTATGACTAGCGGGGCCTTGACCGGGGAGCTGTTTTTT. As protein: CASSMTSGALTGELFF.

The CDR3 DNA follows: TGCGCCAGCAGCTTGGTACCTGAGGCCTACGAGCAGTACTTC. It encodes CASSLVPEAYEQYF. This chain joins TRBV5-1 and TRBJ2-7; D call uncertain. The CDR3 sequence is 14 residues long. Trimming removed 0 bases at V and 2 bases at J, with 9 bases between. Germline values: CDR1 SGHRS, CDR2 YFSETQ.

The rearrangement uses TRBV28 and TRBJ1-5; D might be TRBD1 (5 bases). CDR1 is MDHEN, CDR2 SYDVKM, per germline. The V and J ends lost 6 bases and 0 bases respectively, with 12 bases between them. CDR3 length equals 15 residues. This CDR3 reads CASRAGQASNQPQHF. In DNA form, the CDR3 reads TGTGCCAGCAGGGCTGGACAAGCTAGCAATCAGCCCCAGCATTTT.

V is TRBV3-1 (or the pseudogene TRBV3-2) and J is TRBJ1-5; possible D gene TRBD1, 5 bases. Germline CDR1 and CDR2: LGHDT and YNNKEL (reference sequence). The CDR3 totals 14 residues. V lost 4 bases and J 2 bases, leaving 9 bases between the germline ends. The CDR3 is CASSLRARNQPQHF. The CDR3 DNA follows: TGTGCCAGCAGCCTCAGGGCCCGCAATCAGCCCCAGCATTTT.